This passage covers 8 T cell receptor beta chains from one sample sequenced in a study of blood T cell repertoires in COVID-19. Only in-frame clones appear in the TCRdb table, and some are missing; sequencing was by immunoSEQ multiplex PCR. The table has roughly 50,000 clones, roughly nine tenths seen once. Sequencing was carried out using peripheral blood. The origin of the receptors is a woman aged 55-70 years with active or convalescent COVID-19.

V and J are TRBV15 and TRBJ2-1; 9 bases line up with TRBD2. Germline trimming cut 8 bases from V and 0 bases from J; bases unmatched to any gene: 8. The CDR3 runs 16 residues. Germline CDR1 is LNHNV and CDR2 is YYDKDF (reference sequence). The CDR3 sequence: CATRQTSGSSYNEQFF. CDR3 sequence (DNA): TGTGCCACCCGCCAGACTAGCGGCAGCTCCTACAATGAGCAGTTCTTC.

The CDR3 coding sequence is TGTGCCAGCAGTTACGGCCTCTCTGGAAACACCATATATTTT. It encodes CASSYGLSGNTIYF. The genes are TRBV6-6 and TRBJ1-3; D is uncertain. The CDR3 consists of 14 residues. The V end lost 2 bases, the J end lost 0 bases, and 5 bases lay between the germline ends. Germline CDR1 and CDR2: MNHNY and SVGAGI (reference sequence).

V and J are TRBV28 and TRBJ1-5; TRBD1 aligns across 7 bases. The length of the CDR3 is 15 residues. V lost 5 bases and J lost 7; bases outside the gene matches: 11. Germline V gives CDR1 MDHEN, CDR2 SYDVKM. CDR3 loop: CASSPPTGAGQPQHF. As DNA, the CDR3 is TGTGCCAGCAGTCCCCCTACAGGGGCGGGACAGCCCCAGCATTTT.

This chain uses TRBV28 with TRBJ2-1, with TRBD2 matching over 11 bases. V lost 6 bases to trimming and J lost 5 bases; unmatched junction nucleotides: 6. CDR1 is MDHEN and CDR2 is SYDVKM in the germline V gene. The CDR3 loop spans 15 amino acids. CDR3 protein: CASSIPGLADNEQFF. Written as DNA, the CDR3 is TGTGCCAGCAGCATCCCGGGACTAGCGGACAATGAGCAGTTCTTC.

CDR3 residues: CASSWDREMSDTQYF. In nucleotides, the CDR3 is TGTGCCAGCTCCTGGGACAGGGAAATGTCAGATACGCAGTATTTT. The rearrangement joins TRBV18 to TRBJ2-3; 9 bases line up with TRBD1. CDR1 and CDR2 (germline): KGHSH, LQKENI. V was pared by 6 bases and J by 4 bases, with 8 bases of the junction left unmatched. The CDR3 spans 15 residues. Full variable domain (missing parts from reference TRBV18 and TRBJ2-3): NAGVMQNPRHLVRRRGQEARLRCSPMKGHSHVYWYRQLPEEGLKFMVYLQKENIIDESGMPKERFSAEFPKEGPSILRIQQVVRGDSAAYFCASSWDREMSDTQYFGPGTRLTVL.

CDR3 sequence reads: CASSLRRELEDTQYF. The CDR3 DNA reads TGTGCCAGCAGCTTAAGGCGGGAGTTGGAAGATACGCAGTATTTT. The rearrangement links TRBV7-2 to TRBJ2-3; TRBD2 agrees at 7 bases. With V trimmed by 2 bases and J by 5 bases, 7 bases remained unmatched. Germline V gene sequence: CDR1 SGHTA, CDR2 FQGNSA. This CDR3 spans 15 amino acids.

The J gene is TRBJ2-1, the V gene TRBV6-1, with no clear D. V was shortened by 2 bases and J by 12 bases, with 14 bases between the two germline ends. The CDR3 contains 13 residues. Germline V lookup: CDR1 MNHNS, CDR2 SASEGT. In DNA form, the CDR3 reads TGTGCCAGCAGTGAAAACGGCAGTCGGGTGCAGTTCTTC. Translating gives CASSENGSRVQFF.

This chain uses TRBV6-6 with TRBJ2-7, with 7 positions matching TRBD2. Germline V gene sequence: CDR1 MNHNY, CDR2 SVGAGI (reference sequence). There are 16 residues in the CDR3. J gave up 1 base and V 0 bases, and 6 bases lay outside the gene matches. CDR3 in DNA: TGTGCCAGCAGTTACTCGACGGGAGCGGGGTCCTACGAGCAGTACTTC. Its translation is CASSYSTGAGSYEQYF.